These 2 T cell receptor beta chains share one sample of origin, sequenced in a study of T cells after yellow fever vaccination. TCRdb re-analysed the 5' RACE reads in MiXCR, keeping a single row per CDR3 protein. Among about 170,000 distinct CDR3 sequences listed, about 11% were seen once. The sequences come from CD8+ T cells sorted from PBMCs, collected 15 days after the yellow fever booster vaccination. These receptors were obtained from a man aged 18 to 29 who received the YFV17D yellow fever vaccine.

The sample holds many counts of this clonotype. V gene TRBV5-1 combines with J gene TRBJ2-1; perhaps TRBD1 as D (5 bases). The ends were cut back, 2 bases at V and 6 bases at J, with 9 bases in the middle. The CDR3 is 13 residues long. Germline values: CDR1 SGHRS, CDR2 YFSETQ. CDR3 amino acids: CASSFPTVNEQFF. CDR3 nucleotides: TGCGCCAGCAGCTTTCCGACAGTCAATGAGCAGTTCTTC.

J is TRBJ2-3 and V is TRBV14, with TRBD2 as a possible D gene (5 bases). The ends were cut back, 0 bases at V and 4 bases at J, with 20 bases in the middle. The CDR3 is made up of 18 amino acids. The germline CDR1 and CDR2 sequences are SGHDN and FVKESK. The CDR3 DNA is TGTGCCAGCAGCCAAGAGTGGGCAGGTCATGGACTTGCAGATACGCAGTATTTT. Residues: CASSQEWAGHGLADTQYF. The full variable domain, completed using reference TRBV14 and TRBJ2-3, is EAGVTQFPSHSVIEKGQTVTLRCDPISGHDNLYWYRRVMGKEIKFLLHFVKESKQDESGMPNNRFLAERTGGTYSTLKVQPAELEDSGVYFCASSQEWAGHGLADTQYFGPGTRLTVL.